Sequencing of this TCR beta chain was carried out in a study of cytomegalovirus exposure and HLA in healthy donors. With 60 Vbeta and 13 Jbeta primers, the PCR was carried out. The protocol was immunoSEQ multiplex PCR, while the TCRdb copy is restricted to in-frame clones and leaves out a portion. The sample gives 130,000 to 150,000 clones, roughly 85% of which show up once; about 3.4% is in the top ten. Trimming took 3 bases from V and 5 from J, leaving 16 bases between them. The CDR3 extends over 15 amino acids. CDR1 SQVTM and CDR2 ANQGSEA come from the germline V gene. The genes are TRBV29-1 and TRBJ2-2, with D possibly being TRBD2 (7 bases). The sequencing input was PBMCs. The clonotype originates from a male donor in good health and CMV-seronegative. CDR3 loop: CSVEWGGRGTGELFF. CDR3 nucleotide sequence: TGCAGCGTTGAGTGGGGGGGCCGTGGGACCGGGGAGCTGTTTTTT.